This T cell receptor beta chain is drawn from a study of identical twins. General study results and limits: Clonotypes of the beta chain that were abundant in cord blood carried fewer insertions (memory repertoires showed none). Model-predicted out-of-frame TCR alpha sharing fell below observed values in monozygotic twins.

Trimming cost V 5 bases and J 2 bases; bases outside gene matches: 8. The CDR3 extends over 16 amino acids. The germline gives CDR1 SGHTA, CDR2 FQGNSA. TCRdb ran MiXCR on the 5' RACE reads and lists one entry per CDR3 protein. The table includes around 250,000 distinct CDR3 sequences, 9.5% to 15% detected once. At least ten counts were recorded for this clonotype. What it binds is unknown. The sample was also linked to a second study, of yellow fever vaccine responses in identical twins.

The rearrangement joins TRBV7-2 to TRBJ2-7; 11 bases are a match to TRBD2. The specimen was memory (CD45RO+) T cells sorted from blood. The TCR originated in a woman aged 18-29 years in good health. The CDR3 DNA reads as TGTGCCAGCAGCCCCACGACTAGCGGGATCCCCTACGAGCAGTACTTC. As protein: CASSPTTSGIPYEQYF.